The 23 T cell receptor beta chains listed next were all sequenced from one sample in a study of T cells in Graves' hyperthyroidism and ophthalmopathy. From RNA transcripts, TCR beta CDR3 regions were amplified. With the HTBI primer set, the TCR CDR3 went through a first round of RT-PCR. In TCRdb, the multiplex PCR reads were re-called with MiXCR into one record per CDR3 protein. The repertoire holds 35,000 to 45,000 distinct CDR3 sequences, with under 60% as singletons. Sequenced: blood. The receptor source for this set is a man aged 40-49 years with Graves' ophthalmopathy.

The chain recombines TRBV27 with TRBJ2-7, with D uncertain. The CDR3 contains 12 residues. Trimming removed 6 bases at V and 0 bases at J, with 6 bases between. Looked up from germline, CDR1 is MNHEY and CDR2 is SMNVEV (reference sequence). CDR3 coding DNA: TGTGCCAGCAGCACCATCTCCTACGAGCAGTACTTC. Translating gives CASSTISYEQYF.

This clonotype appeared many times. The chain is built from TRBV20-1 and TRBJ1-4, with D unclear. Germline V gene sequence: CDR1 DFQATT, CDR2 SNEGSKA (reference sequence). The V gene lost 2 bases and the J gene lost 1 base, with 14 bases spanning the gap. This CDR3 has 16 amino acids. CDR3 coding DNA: TGCAGTGCTAGACCCCCGGGGTACGGAACTAATGAAAAACTGTTTTTT. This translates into CSARPPGYGTNEKLFF.

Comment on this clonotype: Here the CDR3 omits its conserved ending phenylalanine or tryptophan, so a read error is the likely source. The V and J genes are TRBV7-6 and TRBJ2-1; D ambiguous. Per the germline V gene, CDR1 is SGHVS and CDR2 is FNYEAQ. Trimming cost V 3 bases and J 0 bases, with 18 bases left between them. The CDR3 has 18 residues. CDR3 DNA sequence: TGTGCCAGCAGCTTGGCCCCGAGCATTTTTAGCTCCTACAATGAGCAGTTCCTC. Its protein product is CASSLAPSIFSSYNEQFL.

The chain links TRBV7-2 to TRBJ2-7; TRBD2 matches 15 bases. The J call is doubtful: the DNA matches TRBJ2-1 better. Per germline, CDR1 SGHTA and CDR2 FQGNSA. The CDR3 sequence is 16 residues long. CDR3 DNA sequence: TGTGCCAGCAGCTTAGCCGGGACTAGCGGGGGGAATGAGCAGTTCTTC. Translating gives CASSLAGTSGGNEQFF.

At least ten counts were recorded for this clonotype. DNA for the CDR3: TGCAGTGCACAAAGAGACAGGGGCGGAGGCAATCAGCCCCAGCATTTT. This encodes CSAQRDRGGGNQPQHF. The chain employs TRBV20-1 and TRBJ1-5; 8 bases line up with TRBD1. V shed 6 bases, J shed 2 bases, and the junction held 12 bases outside the gene matches. From germline, CDR1 is DFQATT and CDR2 SNEGSKA (reference sequence). The CDR3 is 16 amino acids.

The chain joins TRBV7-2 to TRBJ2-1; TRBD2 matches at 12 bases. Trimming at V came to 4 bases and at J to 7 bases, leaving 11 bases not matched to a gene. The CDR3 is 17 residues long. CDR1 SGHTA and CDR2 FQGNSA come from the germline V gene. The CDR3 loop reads CASSWASGGVSRNEQFF. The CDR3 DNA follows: TGTGCCAGCAGCTGGGCTAGCGGGGGGGTTAGCAGGAATGAGCAGTTCTTC.

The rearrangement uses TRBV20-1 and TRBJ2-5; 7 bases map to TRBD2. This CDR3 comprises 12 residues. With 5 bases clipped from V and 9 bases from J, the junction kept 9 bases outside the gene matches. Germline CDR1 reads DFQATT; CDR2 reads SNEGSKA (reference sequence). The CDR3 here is CSASRGTPAQYF. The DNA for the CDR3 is TGCAGTGCTTCGCGGGGGACTCCGGCCCAGTACTTC.

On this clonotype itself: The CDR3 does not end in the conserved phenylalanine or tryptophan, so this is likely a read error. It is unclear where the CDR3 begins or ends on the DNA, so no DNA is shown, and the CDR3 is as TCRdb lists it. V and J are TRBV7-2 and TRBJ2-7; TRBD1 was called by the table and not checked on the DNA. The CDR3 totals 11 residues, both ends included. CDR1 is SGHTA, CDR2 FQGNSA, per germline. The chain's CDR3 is CASSFKRDSII.

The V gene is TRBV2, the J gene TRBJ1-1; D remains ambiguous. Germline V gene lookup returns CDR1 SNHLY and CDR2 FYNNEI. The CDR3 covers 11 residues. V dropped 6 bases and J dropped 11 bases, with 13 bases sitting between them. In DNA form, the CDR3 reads TGTGCCAGCAGGAGAACCTTTGAGGCTTTCTTT. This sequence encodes CASRRTFEAFF.

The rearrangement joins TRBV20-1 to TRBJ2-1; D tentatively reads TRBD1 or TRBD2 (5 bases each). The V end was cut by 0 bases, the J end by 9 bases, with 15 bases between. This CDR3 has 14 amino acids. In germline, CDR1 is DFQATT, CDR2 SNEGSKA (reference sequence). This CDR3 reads CSARDPRGGGEQFF. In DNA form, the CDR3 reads TGCAGTGCTAGAGATCCGAGGGGCGGAGGTGAGCAGTTCTTC.

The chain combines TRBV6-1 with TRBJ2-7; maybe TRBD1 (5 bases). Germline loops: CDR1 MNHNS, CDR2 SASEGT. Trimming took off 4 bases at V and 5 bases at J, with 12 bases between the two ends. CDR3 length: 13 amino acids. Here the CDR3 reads CASSGLGANEQYF. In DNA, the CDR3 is TGTGCCAGCAGTGGACTTGGGGCCAACGAGCAGTACTTC.

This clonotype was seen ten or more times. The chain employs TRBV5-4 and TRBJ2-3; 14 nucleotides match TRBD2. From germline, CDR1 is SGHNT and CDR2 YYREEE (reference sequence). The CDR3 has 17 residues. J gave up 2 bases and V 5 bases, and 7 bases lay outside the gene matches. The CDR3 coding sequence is TGTGCCAGCAGGGAGGGACTAGCGGGGGCAAACACAGATACGCAGTATTTT. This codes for CASREGLAGANTDTQYF.

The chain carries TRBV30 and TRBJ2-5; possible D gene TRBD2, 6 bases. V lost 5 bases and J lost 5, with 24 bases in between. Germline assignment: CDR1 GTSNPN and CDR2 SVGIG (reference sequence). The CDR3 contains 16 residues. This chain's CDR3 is CAWGPGRDSFGETQYF. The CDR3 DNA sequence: TGTGCCTGGGGCCCAGGTCGGGACTCCTTCGGGGAGACCCAGTACTTC. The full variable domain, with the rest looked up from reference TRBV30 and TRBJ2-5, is SQTIHQWPATLVQPVGSPLSLECTVEGTSNPNLYWYRQAAGRGLQLLFYSVGIGQISSEVPQNLSASRPQDRQFILSSKKLLLSDSGFYLCAWGPGRDSFGETQYFGPGTRLLVL.

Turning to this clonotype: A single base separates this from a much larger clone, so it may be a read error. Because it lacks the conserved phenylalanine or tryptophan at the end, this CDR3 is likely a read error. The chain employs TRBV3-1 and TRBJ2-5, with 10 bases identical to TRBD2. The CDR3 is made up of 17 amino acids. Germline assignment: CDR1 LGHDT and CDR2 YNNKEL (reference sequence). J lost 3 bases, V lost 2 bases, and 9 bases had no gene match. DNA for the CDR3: TGTGCCAGCAGCCAACAGGGACTAGCGCGTACAAAAGAGACCCAGTACCTC. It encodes CASSQQGLARTKETQYL.

The CDR3 coding sequence is TGTGCCAGCAGTGAAGGTGCGGGGGTAGGTGAGCAGTACTTC. This translates into CASSEGAGVGEQYF. This chain connects TRBV2 to TRBJ2-7, with 7 bases identical to TRBD2. Losses at the gene ends were 1 base for V and 7 bases for J; bases not matched to a gene: 7. This CDR3 has 14 residues. Germline V gene lookup returns CDR1 SNHLY and CDR2 FYNNEI. The whole variable domain, filled in from reference TRBV2 and TRBJ2-7, reads EPEVTQTPSHQVTQMGQEVILRCVPISNHLYFYWYRQILGQKVEFLVSFYNNEISEKSEIFDDQFSVERPDGSNFTLKIRSTKLEDSAMYFCASSEGAGVGEQYFGPGTRLTVT.

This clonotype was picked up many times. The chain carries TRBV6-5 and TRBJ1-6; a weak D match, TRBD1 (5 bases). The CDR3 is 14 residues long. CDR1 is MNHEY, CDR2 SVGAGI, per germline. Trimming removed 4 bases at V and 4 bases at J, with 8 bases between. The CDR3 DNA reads TGTGCCAGCAGTTCGGGGGGATATAATTCACCCCTCCACTTT. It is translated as CASSSGGYNSPLHF.

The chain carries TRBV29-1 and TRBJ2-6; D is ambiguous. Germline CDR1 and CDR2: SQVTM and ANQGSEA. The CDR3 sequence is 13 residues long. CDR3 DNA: TGCAGTCCCCCGGACTCTGGGGCCAACGTCCTGACTTTC. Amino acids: CSPPDSGANVLTF.

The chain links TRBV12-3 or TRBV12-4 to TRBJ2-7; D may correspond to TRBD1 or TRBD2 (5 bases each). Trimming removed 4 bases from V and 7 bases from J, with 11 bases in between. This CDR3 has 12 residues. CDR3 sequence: CASSSGQEEQYF. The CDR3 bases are TGTGCCAGCAGTTCGGGGCAGGAAGAGCAGTACTTC.

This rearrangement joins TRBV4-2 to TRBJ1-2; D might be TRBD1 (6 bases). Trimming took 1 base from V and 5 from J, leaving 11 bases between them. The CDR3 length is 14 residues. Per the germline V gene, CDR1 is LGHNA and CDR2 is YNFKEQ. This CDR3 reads CASSQVTGMYGYTF. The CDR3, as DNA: TGTGCCAGCAGCCAAGTTACAGGGATGTATGGCTACACCTTC.

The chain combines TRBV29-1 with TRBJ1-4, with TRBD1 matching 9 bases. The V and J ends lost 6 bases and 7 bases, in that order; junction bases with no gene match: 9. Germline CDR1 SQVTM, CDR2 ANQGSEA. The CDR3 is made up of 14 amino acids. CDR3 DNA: TGCAGCGTGGGGGGCGGACAGGGGCTTGAAAAACTGTTTTTT. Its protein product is CSVGGGQGLEKLFF.

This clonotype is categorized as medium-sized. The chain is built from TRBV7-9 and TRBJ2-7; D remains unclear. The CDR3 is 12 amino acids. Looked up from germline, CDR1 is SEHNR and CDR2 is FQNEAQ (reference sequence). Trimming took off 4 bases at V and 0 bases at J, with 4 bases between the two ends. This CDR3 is CASSYASYEQYF. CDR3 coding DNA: TGTGCCAGCAGCTACGCCTCCTACGAGCAGTACTTC.

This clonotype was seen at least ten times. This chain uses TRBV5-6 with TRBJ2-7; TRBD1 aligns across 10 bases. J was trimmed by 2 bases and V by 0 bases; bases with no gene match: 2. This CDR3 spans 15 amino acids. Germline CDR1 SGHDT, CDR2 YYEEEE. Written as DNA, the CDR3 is TGTGCCAGCAGCTTGGGGACAGGGGGAGCCTACGAGCAGTACTTC. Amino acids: CASSLGTGGAYEQYF.

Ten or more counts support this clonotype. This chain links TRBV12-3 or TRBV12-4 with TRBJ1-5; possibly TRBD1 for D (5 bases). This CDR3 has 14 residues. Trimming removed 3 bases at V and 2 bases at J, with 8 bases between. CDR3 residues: CASSFGAGNQPQHF. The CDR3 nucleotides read TGTGCCAGCAGTTTCGGGGCGGGCAATCAGCCCCAGCATTTT.